These 18 T cell receptor beta chains share one sample of origin, sequenced in a study of PD-1 blockade in classical Hodgkin lymphoma. Sequencing used immunoSEQ multiplex PCR; TCRdb keeps in-frame clones, though not all of them. This sample has roughly 30,000 clones; roughly four fifths occur once, and the top ten carry approximately 0.88%. Specified time point: cycle 4 day 1 (C4D1), after 5 to 7 weeks of nivolumab. Every patient relapsed after autologous stem cell transplantation, and brentuximab vedotin exposure varied. The CD4+ T cells used were purified from thawed PBMCs through magnetic negative selection. The sample here was CD4+ T cells from blood, taken before the fourth cycle of nivolumab. The receptors originated from a human donor with classical Hodgkin lymphoma.

The gene calls are TRBV27 and TRBJ1-4; D gene ambiguous. The germline gives CDR1 MNHEY, CDR2 SMNVEV (reference sequence). There are 13 residues in the CDR3. V lost 1 base and J 4 bases, leaving 4 bases between the germline ends. The CDR3 sequence is CASSLWINEKLFF. The CDR3 coding sequence is TGTGCCAGCAGTTTATGGATTAATGAAAAACTGTTTTTT.

The chain recombines TRBV5-1 with TRBJ2-1; D may be TRBD1 (6 bases). The CDR3 is 14 amino acids. Looked up from germline, CDR1 is SGHRS and CDR2 is YFSETQ. V dropped 6 bases and J dropped 5 bases, with 15 bases sitting between them. CDR3 in DNA: TGCGCCAGCACCCAGGGGTCAGCCCACAATGAGCAGTTCTTC. It specifies CASTQGSAHNEQFF.

This chain uses TRBV4-3 with TRBJ1-1, with D tentatively TRBD1 (5 bases). The CDR3 consists of 16 residues. In germline, CDR1 is LGHNA, CDR2 YSLEER. Trimming shortened V by 1 base and J by 4 bases, and 16 bases separated the two germline ends. For the CDR3, the DNA is TGCGCCAGCAGCCAAGTAGGTTGGGGGGAGTTCACTGAAGCTTTCTTT. Translated, it gives CASSQVGWGEFTEAFF.

To note about this clone: One junction end does not reproduce the germline sequence, and a read error may be involved. The chain carries TRBV4-3 and TRBJ2-3; a possible D gene is TRBD1 (5 bases). This CDR3 has 14 amino acids. The germline V gene encodes CDR1 LGHNA and CDR2 YSLEER. CDR3 bases: TGCGCCAGCTGCCAGGGATTAGGCACAGATACGCAGTATTTT. It specifies CASCQGLGTDTQYF.

The chain employs TRBV11-1 and TRBJ1-2; 10 bases map to TRBD1. The CDR3 has 15 residues. V lost 4 bases to trimming and J lost 8 bases; unmatched junction nucleotides: 10. Germline V gives CDR1 SGHAT, CDR2 FQDESV (reference sequence). The CDR3 DNA follows: TGTGCCAGCAGCTACTCCCGACAGGGGGCATGGGGCTACACCTTC. Amino acids: CASSYSRQGAWGYTF.

The chain is built from TRBV7-6 and TRBJ2-5; D gene ambiguous. With 3 bases removed from V and 1 base from J, the gap between germline ends came to 3 bases. Germline loops: CDR1 SGHVS, CDR2 FNYEAQ. There are 12 residues in the CDR3. The CDR3 spells CASSFFQETQYF. In DNA, the CDR3 is TGTGCCAGCAGCTTTTTCCAAGAGACCCAGTACTTC.

V usage is TRBV13 and J usage is TRBJ2-7, with 7 bases matching TRBD2. The length of the CDR3 is 14 residues. V dropped 4 bases and J dropped 0; count of bases not matched to a gene: 3. CDR1 and CDR2 from the germline V gene are PRHDT and FYEKMQ (reference sequence). The CDR3 DNA reads as TGTGCCAGCAGCTCCCGGGGGGACTCCTACGAGCAGTACTTC. Protein: CASSSRGDSYEQYF.

The chain is built from TRBV11-2 and TRBJ2-1, with a tentative D call TRBD2 (5 bases). V gave up 1 base and J gave up 3 bases, with 10 bases separating them. This CDR3 has 15 residues. Germline V gene sequence: CDR1 SGHAT, CDR2 FQNNGV. The CDR3 loop is CASSLGWERYNEQFF. The CDR3 bases are TGTGCCAGCAGCTTAGGTTGGGAGCGCTACAATGAGCAGTTCTTC.

The chain recombines TRBV6-1 with TRBJ2-7; no reliable D call. The CDR3 is 11 residues long. CDR1 MNHNS and CDR2 SASEGT come from the germline V gene. Trimming pared 2 bases from V and 6 bases from J, leaving 5 bases between. Here the CDR3 DNA reads TGTGCCAGCAGTGAATCAGGCGAGCAGTACTTC. Its translation: CASSESGEQYF.

V and J are TRBV6-4 and TRBJ1-2; no definite D call. The CDR3 length is 13 residues. CDR1 and CDR2 (germline): MRHNA, SNTAGT. Between the trimmed V and J ends, which lost 0 bases and 8 bases, there was a span of 10 bases. The CDR3 here is CASSDSGGNGYTF. Written as DNA, the CDR3 is TGTGCCAGCAGTGACTCAGGAGGGAACGGCTACACCTTC.

The CDR3 spells CASSIDLSALAGYTF. For the CDR3, the DNA is TGTGCCAGTAGTATAGATCTATCGGCGCTGGCCGGCTACACCTTC. V is TRBV19 and J is TRBJ1-2; D is unclear. V lost 0 bases and J 8 bases, leaving 16 bases between the germline ends. The CDR3 spans 15 residues. CDR1 and CDR2 from the germline V gene are LNHDA and SQIVND (reference sequence).

The chain has TRBV19 and TRBJ2-7, with 9 bases lining up with TRBD1. CDR3 length: 14 amino acids. The germline V gene encodes CDR1 LNHDA and CDR2 SQIVND (reference sequence). V gave up 6 bases and J gave up 5 bases; unmatched junction bases: 8. The CDR3 loop reads CASSWDRELDEQYF. The CDR3 coding sequence is TGTGCCAGTAGCTGGGACAGGGAGTTGGACGAGCAGTACTTC.

This clone has just one count. The J gene is TRBJ2-7, the V gene TRBV2; the D call may be TRBD1 or TRBD2 (5 bases each). The CDR3 consists of 14 residues. V was clipped by 7 bases and J by 2 bases, with 15 bases between them. Germline CDR1 and CDR2: SNHLY and FYNNEI. This CDR3 reads CASMPGSAAYEQYF. Written as DNA, the CDR3 is TGTGCCAGCATGCCAGGGAGCGCGGCCTACGAGCAGTACTTC.

The V call is TRBV28, the J call TRBJ1-1, with D possibly matching TRBD1 (6 bases). Germline V gene data show CDR1 as MDHEN and CDR2 as SYDVKM. This CDR3 has 15 residues. The V gene lost 6 bases and the J gene lost 0 bases, with 14 bases spanning the gap. The CDR3 sequence is CASSTGQILNTEAFF. Written as DNA, the CDR3 is TGTGCCAGCAGCACCGGACAGATATTGAACACTGAAGCTTTCTTT.

The CDR3 region has the DNA TGTGCCAGCAGCCTCAGGGGGCCTGGGGCCAACGTCCTGACTTTC. As protein: CASSLRGPGANVLTF. The chain recombines TRBV7-9 with TRBJ2-6; 8 bases map to TRBD1. The CDR3 is made up of 15 amino acids. Germline V gene lookup returns CDR1 SEHNR and CDR2 FQNEAQ (reference sequence). The junction had 2 bases not matched to a gene; V was cut back by 5 bases and J by 2 bases.

In nucleotides, the CDR3 is TGTGCCAGCAGCTTAGGGGACAGGATCAGCTCTGGGGCCAACGTCCTGACTTTC. Its protein product is CASSLGDRISSGANVLTF. The V and J genes are TRBV11-3 and TRBJ2-6; 8 bases are shared with TRBD1. Germline V gives CDR1 SGHNT, CDR2 YENEEA. The CDR3 has 18 amino acids. Losses at the gene ends were 1 base for V and 0 bases for J; bases not matched to a gene: 5.

This clone was seen only a few times. V gene TRBV5-1 combines with J gene TRBJ1-6; 7 positions match TRBD1. J was trimmed by 9 bases and V by 4 bases; bases with no gene match: 16. The CDR3 is 17 residues long. Germline CDR1 SGHRS, CDR2 YFSETQ. The CDR3 sequence: CASSLTTGDQGGSPLHF. CDR3 bases: TGCGCCAGCAGCCTCACTACAGGGGACCAGGGGGGTTCACCCCTCCACTTT.

V and J are TRBV6-5 and TRBJ2-7; possibly TRBD1 for D (5 bases). CDR1 is MNHEY, CDR2 SVGAGI, per germline. This CDR3 spans 14 amino acids. Deletions cut 4 bases from V and 0 bases from J, with 10 bases between. The CDR3, as DNA: TGTGCCAGCAGTTCCCGACAGTTCTCCTACGAGCAGTACTTC. Translated: CASSSRQFSYEQYF.